This TCR beta chain was retrieved from a study of T cell responses to AZD1222 COVID-19 vaccine. Study-wide context: Investigators merged groups given second doses at roughly 4 or roughly 12 weeks.

To note about this clone: What it binds is unknown.

This CDR3 is 15 amino acids long. The germline V gene encodes CDR1 KGHSH and CDR2 LQKENI. V lost 3 bases, J lost 5 bases, and 9 bases stayed unmatched. Only in-frame clones appear in the TCRdb table, and some are missing; sequencing was by immunoSEQ multiplex PCR. The sample lists about 120,000 clones; 80% to 90% were seen once. Broader study findings: A mostly white British donor set with more females was recruited, and clonal diversity was possibly underestimated. Repertoire sampling occurred only after the peak T cell response.

The source was peripheral blood, collected on day 0 of AZD1222 vaccination. V and J are TRBV18 and TRBJ2-5; 7 bases are a match to TRBD2. This TCR derives from an adult in good health. The CDR3 DNA reads TGTGCCAGCTCACCCAGACTAGCTGGAGAGGAGACCCAGTACTTC. Protein sequence: CASSPRLAGEETQYF.